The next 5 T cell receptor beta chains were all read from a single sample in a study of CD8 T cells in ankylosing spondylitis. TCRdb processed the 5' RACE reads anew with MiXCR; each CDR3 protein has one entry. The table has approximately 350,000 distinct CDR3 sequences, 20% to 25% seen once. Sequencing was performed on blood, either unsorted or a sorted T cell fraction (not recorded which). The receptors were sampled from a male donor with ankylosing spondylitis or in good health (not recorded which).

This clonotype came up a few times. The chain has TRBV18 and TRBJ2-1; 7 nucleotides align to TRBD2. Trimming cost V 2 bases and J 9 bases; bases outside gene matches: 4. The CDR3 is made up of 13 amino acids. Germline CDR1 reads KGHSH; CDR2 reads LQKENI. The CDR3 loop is CASSPTAGVEQFF. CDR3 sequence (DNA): TGTGCCAGCTCACCAACCGCGGGGGTTGAGCAGTTCTTC.

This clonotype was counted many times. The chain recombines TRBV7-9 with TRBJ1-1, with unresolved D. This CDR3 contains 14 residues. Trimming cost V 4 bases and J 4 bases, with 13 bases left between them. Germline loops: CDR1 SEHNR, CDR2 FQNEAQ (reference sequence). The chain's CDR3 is CASSSGPGGTEAFF. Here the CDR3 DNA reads TGTGCCAGCAGCTCGGGCCCTGGCGGCACTGAAGCTTTCTTT.

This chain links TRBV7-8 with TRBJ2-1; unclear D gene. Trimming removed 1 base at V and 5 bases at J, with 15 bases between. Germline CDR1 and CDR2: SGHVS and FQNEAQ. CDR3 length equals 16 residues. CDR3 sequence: CASSLVDGTANNEQFF. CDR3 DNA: TGTGCCAGCAGCTTAGTTGACGGAACCGCTAACAATGAGCAGTTCTTC.

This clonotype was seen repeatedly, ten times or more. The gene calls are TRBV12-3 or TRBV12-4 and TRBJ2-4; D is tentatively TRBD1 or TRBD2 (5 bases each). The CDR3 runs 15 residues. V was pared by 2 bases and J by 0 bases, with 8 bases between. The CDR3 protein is CASSLTGLAKNIQYF. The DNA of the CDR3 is TGTGCCAGCAGTTTAACAGGACTAGCCAAAAACATTCAGTACTTC.

The DNA of the CDR3 is TGCAGTGCGGAAACAGGGGTGGGTGAAGCTTTCTTT. It is translated as CSAETGVGEAFF. J is TRBJ1-1 and V is TRBV20-1, with TRBD1 matching 7 bases. V dropped 6 bases and J dropped 7; count of bases not matched to a gene: 8. The CDR3 loop spans 12 amino acids. CDR1 DFQATT and CDR2 SNEGSKA come from the germline V gene (reference sequence).